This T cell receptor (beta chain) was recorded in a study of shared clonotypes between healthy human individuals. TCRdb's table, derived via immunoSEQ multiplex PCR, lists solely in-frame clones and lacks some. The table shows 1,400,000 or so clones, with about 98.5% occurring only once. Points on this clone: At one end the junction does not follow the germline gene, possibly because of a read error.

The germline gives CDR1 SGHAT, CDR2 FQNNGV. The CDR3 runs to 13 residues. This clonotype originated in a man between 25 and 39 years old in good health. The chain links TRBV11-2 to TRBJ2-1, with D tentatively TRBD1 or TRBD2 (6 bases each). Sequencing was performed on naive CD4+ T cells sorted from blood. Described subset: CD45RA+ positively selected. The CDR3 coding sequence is TGTGCCAGCAGCTTGGGGGGCAGGGGCATCTTCCTCTTC. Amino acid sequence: CASSLGGRGIFLF.